Described below is a single T cell receptor (beta chain) sequence and its context. This sample is drawn from a study of blood T cells in healthy people across ages. Sample-barcoded 5' priming and a J-beta primer mix drove a second PCR of about 6 to 12 cycles. Each cDNA molecule carried a tag from a template-switch adaptor that contained 12 random nucleotides. TCRdb reprocessed the 5' RACE reads with MiXCR, giving one entry per CDR3 protein. The table has some 1,000,000 distinct CDR3 sequences, 25% seen once. Germline CDR1 is SGDLS and CDR2 is YYNGEE. This CDR3 spans 14 amino acids. Trimming stripped 0 bases from V and 6 bases from J, with 9 bases between. The sample was also reused in another study, on T cells of mothers and their children. From that study: With unrelated pairs as the comparison, related mother-child pairs had a slightly higher overlap that was not significant.

This chain uses TRBV9 with TRBJ2-2; no firm D call. The sequencing input was blood. The clonotype comes from a girl under 10 years old in good health. CDR3 nucleotides: TGTGCCAGCAGCGTAGGGTCTGCGGCCGGGGAGCTGTTTTTT. Amino acid sequence: CASSVGSAAGELFF. The whole variable domain, filled in from reference TRBV9 and TRBJ2-2, reads DSGVTQTPKHLITATGQRVTLRCSPRSGDLSVYWYQQSLDQGLQFLIQYYNGEERAKGNILERFSAQQFPDLHSELNLSSLELGDSALYFCASSVGSAAGELFFGEGSRLTVL.